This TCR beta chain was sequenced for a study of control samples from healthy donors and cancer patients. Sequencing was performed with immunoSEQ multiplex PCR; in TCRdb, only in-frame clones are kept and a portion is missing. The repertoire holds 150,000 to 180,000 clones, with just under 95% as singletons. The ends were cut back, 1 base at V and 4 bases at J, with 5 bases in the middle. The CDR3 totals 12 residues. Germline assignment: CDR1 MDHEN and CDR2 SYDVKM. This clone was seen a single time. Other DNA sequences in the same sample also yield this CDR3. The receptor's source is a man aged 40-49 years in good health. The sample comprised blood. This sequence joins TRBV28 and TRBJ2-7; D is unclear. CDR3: CASSLSGYEQYF. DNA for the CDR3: TGTGCCAGCAGTTTATCTGGGTACGAGCAGTACTTC.